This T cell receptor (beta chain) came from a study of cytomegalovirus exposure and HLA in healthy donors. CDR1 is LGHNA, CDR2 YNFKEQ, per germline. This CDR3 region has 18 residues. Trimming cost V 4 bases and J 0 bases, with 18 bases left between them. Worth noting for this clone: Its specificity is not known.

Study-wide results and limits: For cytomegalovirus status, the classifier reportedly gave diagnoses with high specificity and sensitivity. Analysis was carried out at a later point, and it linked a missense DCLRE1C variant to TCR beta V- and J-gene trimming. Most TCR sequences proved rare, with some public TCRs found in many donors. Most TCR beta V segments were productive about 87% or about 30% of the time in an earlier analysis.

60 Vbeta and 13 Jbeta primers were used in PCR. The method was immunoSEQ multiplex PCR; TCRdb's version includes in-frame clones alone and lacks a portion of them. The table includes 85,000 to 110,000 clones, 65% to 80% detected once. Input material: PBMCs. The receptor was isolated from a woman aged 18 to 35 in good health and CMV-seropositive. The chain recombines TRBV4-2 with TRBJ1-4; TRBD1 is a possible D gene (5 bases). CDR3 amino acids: CASSPQGEGAATNEKLFF. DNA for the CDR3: TGTGCCAGCAGCCCCCAGGGCGAAGGGGCGGCAACTAATGAAAAACTGTTTTTT.